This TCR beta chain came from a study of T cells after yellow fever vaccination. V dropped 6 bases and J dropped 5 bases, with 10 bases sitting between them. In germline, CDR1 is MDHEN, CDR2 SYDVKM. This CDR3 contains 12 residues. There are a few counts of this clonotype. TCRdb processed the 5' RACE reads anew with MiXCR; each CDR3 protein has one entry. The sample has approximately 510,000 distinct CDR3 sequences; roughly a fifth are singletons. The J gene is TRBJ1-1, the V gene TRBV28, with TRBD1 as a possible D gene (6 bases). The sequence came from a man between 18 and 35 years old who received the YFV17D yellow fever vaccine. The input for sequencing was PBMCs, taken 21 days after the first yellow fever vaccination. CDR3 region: CASRLGGTEAFF. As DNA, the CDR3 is TGTGCCAGCAGGCTAGGGGGGACTGAAGCTTTCTTT.